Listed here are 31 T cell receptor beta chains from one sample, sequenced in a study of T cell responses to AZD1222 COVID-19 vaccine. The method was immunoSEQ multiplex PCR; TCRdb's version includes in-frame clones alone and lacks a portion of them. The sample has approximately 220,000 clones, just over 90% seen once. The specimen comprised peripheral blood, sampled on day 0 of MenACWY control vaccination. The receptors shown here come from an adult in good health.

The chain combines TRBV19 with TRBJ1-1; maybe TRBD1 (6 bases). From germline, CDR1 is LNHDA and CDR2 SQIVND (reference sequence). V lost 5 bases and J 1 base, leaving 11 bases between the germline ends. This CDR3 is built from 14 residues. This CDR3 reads CASSHRDSNTEAFF. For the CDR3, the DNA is TGTGCCAGTAGTCACAGGGATTCGAACACTGAAGCTTTCTTT.

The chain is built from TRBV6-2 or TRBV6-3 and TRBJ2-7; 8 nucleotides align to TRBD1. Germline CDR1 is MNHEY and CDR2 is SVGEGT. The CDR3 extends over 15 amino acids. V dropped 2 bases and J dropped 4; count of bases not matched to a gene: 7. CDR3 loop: CASSYPRTGKYEQYF. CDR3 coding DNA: TGTGCCAGCAGTTACCCTAGGACAGGGAAGTACGAGCAGTACTTC.

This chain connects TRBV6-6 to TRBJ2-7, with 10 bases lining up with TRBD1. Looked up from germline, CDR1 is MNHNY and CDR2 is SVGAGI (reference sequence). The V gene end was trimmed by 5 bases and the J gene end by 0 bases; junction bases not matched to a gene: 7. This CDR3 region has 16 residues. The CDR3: CASSRIRTGGSYEQYF. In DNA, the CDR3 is TGTGCCAGCAGTAGGATACGGACAGGGGGCTCCTACGAGCAGTACTTC.

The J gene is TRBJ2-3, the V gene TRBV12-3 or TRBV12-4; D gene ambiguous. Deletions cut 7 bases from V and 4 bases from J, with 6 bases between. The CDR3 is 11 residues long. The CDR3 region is CASTLSDTQYF. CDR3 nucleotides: TGTGCCAGCACCCTCTCAGATACGCAGTATTTT.

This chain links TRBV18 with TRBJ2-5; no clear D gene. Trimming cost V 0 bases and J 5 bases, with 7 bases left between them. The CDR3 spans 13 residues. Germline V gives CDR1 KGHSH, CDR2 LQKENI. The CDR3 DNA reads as TGTGCCAGCTCACCACCAGGATTTGAGACCCAGTACTTC. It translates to CASSPPGFETQYF.

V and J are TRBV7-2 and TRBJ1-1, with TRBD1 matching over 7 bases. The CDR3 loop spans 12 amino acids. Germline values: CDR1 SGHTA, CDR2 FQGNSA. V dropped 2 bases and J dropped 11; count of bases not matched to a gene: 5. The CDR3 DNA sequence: TGTGCCAGCAGCTTACTGACAGGGCGGGCTTTCTTT. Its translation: CASSLLTGRAFF. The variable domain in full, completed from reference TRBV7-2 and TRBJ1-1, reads GAGVSQSPSNKVTEKGKDVELRCDPISGHTALYWYRQSLGQGLEFLIYFQGNSAPDKSGLPSDRFSAERTGGSVSTLTIQRTQQEDSAVYLCASSLLTGRAFFGQGTRLTVV.

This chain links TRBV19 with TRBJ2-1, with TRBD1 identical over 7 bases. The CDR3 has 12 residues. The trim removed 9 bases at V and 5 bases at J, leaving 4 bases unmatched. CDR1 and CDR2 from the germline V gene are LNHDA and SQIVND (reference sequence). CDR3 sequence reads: CASVDRDNEQFF. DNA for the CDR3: TGTGCCAGCGTTGACAGGGACAATGAGCAGTTCTTC. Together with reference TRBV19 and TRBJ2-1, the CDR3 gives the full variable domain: DGGITQSPKYLFRKEGQNVTLSCEQNLNHDAMYWYRQDPGQGLRLIYYSQIVNDFQKGDIAEGYSVSREKKESFPLTVTSAQKNPTAFYLCASVDRDNEQFFGPGTRLTVL.

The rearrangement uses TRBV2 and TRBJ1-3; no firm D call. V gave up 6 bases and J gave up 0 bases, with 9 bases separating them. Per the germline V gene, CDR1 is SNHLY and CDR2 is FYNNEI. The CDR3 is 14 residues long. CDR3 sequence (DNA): TGTGCCAGCAGCGGGGTCACCTCTGGAAACACCATATATTTT. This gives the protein CASSGVTSGNTIYF. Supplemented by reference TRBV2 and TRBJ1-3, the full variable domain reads EPEVTQTPSHQVTQMGQEVILRCVPISNHLYFYWYRQILGQKVEFLVSFYNNEISEKSEIFDDQFSVERPDGSNFTLKIRSTKLEDSAMYFCASSGVTSGNTIYFGEGSWLTVV.

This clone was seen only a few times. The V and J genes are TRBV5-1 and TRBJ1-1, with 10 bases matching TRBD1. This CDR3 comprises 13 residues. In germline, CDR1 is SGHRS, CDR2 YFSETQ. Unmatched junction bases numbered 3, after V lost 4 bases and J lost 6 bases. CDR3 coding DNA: TGCGCCAGCAGCACCGGGACAGGGGCTGAAGCTTTCTTT. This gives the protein CASSTGTGAEAFF.

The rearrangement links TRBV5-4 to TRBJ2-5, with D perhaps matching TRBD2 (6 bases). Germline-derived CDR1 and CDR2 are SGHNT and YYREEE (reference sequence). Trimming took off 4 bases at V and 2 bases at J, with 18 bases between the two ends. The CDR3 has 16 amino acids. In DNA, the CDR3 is TGTGCCAGCAGCCCCGATGGGTTTCGGGGGCAAGAGACCCAGTACTTC. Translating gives CASSPDGFRGQETQYF.

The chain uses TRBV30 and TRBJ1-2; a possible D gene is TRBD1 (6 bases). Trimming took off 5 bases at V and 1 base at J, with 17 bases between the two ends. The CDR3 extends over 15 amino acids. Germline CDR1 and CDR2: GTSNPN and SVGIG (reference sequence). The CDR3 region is CAWVSRRGLNYGYTF. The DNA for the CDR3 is TGTGCCTGGGTTTCTAGGCGGGGGCTTAACTATGGCTACACCTTC.

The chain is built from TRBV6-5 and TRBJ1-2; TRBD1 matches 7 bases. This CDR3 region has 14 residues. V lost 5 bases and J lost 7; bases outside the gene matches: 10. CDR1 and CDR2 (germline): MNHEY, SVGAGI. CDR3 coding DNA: TGTGCCAGCAGTCGTAGGGACAGCCTTATTGGCTACACCTTC. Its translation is CASSRRDSLIGYTF.

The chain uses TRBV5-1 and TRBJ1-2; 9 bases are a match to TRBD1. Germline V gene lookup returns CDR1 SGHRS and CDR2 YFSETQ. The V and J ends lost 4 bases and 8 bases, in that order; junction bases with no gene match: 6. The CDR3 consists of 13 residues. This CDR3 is CASSLPGQGGYTF. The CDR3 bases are TGCGCCAGCAGCCTCCCAGGACAGGGGGGCTACACCTTC. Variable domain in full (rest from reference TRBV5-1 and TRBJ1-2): KAGVTQTPRYLIKTRGQQVTLSCSPISGHRSVSWYQQTPGQGLQFLFEYFSETQRNKGNFPGRFSGRQFSNSRSEMNVSTLELGDSALYLCASSLPGQGGYTFGSGTRLTVV.

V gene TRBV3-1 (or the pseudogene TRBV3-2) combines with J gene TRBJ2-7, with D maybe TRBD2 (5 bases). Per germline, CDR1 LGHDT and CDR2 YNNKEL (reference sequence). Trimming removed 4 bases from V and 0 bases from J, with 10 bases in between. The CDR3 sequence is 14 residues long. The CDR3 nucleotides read TGTGCCAGCAGCCTGGCGGGCCACTCCTACGAGCAGTACTTC. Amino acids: CASSLAGHSYEQYF.

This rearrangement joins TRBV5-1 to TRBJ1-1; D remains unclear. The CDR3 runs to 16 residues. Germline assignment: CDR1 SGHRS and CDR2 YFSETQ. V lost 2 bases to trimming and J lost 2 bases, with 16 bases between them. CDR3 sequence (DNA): TGCGCCAGCAGCTTCGGAGATACGGGTTTTAACACTGAAGCTTTCTTT. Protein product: CASSFGDTGFNTEAFF.

The CDR3 protein is CASSEGSLSGYTF. DNA of the CDR3: TGTGCCAGCAGTGAAGGATCCTTAAGTGGCTACACCTTC. The chain uses TRBV25-1 and TRBJ1-2; no clear D. There are 13 residues in the CDR3. Germline CDR1 and CDR2: MGHDK and SYGVNS. The V gene lost 2 bases and the J gene lost 7 bases, with 11 bases spanning the gap.

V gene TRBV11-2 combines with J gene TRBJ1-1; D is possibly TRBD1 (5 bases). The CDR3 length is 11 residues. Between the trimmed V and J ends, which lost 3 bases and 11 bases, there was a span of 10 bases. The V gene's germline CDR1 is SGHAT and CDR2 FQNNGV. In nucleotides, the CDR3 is TGTGCCAGCAGCTTCGGCAGGGAGGCTTTCTTT. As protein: CASSFGREAFF.

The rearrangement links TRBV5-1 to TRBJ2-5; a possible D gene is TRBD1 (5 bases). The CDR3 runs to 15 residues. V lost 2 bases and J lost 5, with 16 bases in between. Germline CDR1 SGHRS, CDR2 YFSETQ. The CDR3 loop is CASSFPGSAGETQYF. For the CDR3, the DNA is TGCGCCAGCAGCTTCCCAGGGTCGGCAGGGGAGACCCAGTACTTC.

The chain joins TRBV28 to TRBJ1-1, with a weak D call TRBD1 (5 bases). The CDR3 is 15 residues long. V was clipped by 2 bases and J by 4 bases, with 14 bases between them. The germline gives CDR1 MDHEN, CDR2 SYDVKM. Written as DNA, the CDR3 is TGTGCCAGCAGTTTAGACCCCCGAGGGGTCACTGAAGCTTTCTTT. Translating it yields CASSLDPRGVTEAFF.

This chain's CDR3 is CASSLMGIRGTEAFF. The CDR3 region has the DNA TGTGCCAGCAGCCTAATGGGGATAAGGGGCACTGAAGCTTTCTTT. The chain couples TRBV7-9 to TRBJ1-1, with D perhaps TRBD1 (5 bases). Trimming shortened V by 5 bases and J by 4 bases, and 17 bases separated the two germline ends. CDR1 is SEHNR and CDR2 is FQNEAQ in the germline V gene (reference sequence). The CDR3 consists of 15 residues.

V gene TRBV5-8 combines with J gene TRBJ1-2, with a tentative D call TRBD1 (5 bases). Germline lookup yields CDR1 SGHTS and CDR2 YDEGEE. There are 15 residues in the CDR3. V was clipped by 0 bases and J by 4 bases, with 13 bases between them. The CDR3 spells CASSLEGTGSYGYTF. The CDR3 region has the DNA TGTGCCAGCAGCTTGGAGGGGACGGGCAGCTATGGCTACACCTTC.

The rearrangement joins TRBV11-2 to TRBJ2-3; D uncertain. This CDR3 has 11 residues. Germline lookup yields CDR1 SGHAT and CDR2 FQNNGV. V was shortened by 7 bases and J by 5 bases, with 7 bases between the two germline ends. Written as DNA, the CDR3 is TGTGCCAGCAAAGCAGGAGATACGCAGTATTTT. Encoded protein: CASKAGDTQYF.

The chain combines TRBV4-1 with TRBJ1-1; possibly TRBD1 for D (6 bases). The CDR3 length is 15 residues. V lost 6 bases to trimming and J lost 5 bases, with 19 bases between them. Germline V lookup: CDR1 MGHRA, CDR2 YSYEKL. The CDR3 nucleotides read TGCGCCAGCAGTGAAAGGGAAGGGAGGGGGACTGAAGCTTTCTTT. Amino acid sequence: CASSEREGRGTEAFF.

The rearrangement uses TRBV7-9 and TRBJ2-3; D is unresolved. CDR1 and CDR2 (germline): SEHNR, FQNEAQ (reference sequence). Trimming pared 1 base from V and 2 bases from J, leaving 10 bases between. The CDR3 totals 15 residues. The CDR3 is CASSLGRTATDTQYF. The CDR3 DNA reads TGTGCCAGCAGCTTAGGCCGAACAGCCACAGATACGCAGTATTTT.

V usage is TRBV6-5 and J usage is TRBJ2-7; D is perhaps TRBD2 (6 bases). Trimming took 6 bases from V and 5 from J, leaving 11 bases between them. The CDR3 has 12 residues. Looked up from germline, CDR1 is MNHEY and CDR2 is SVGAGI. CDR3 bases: TGTGCCAGCAGCTATTGGAGGGACGAGCAGTACTTC. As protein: CASSYWRDEQYF.

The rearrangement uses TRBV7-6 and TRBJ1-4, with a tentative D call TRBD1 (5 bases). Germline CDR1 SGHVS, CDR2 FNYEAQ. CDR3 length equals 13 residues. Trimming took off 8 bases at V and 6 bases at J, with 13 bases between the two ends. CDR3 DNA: TGTGCCAGCCGGGGGGTTGGATATGAAAAACTGTTTTTT. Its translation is CASRGVGYEKLFF.

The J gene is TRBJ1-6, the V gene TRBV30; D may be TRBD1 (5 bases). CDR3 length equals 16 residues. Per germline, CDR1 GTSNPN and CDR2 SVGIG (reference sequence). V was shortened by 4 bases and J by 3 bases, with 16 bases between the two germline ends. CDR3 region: CAWMGLSGGYNSPLHF. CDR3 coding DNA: TGTGCCTGGATGGGCTTGAGCGGGGGCTATAATTCACCCCTCCACTTT.

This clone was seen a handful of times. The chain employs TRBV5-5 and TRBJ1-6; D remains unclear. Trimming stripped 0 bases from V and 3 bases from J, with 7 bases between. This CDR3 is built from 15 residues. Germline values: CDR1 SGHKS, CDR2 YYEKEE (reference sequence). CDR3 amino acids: CASSLAFNYNSPLHF. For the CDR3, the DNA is TGTGCCAGCAGCTTGGCGTTCAACTATAATTCACCCCTCCACTTT.

The CDR3 region is CAWSNREYGYTF. The CDR3 nucleotides read TGTGCCTGGAGCAACAGGGAGTATGGCTACACCTTC. V gene TRBV30 combines with J gene TRBJ1-2; D may be TRBD1 (6 bases). Between the trimmed V and J ends, which lost 3 bases and 5 bases, there was a span of 10 bases. The CDR3 is 12 residues long. Germline V gene lookup returns CDR1 GTSNPN and CDR2 SVGIG (reference sequence).

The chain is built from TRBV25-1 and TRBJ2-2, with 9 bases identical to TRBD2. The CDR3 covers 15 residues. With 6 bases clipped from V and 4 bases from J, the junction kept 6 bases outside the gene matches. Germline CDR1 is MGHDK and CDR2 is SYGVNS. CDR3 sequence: CASRRSGGRTGELFF. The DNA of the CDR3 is TGTGCCAGCAGACGGAGCGGGGGGCGCACCGGGGAGCTGTTTTTT.

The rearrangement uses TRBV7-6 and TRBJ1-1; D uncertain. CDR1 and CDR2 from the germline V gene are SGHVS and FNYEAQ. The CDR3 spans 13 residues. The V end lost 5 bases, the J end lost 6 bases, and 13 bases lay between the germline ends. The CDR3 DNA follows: TGTGCCAGCAGCCGGAGAGGAGGCTCTGAAGCTTTCTTT. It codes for CASSRRGGSEAFF.